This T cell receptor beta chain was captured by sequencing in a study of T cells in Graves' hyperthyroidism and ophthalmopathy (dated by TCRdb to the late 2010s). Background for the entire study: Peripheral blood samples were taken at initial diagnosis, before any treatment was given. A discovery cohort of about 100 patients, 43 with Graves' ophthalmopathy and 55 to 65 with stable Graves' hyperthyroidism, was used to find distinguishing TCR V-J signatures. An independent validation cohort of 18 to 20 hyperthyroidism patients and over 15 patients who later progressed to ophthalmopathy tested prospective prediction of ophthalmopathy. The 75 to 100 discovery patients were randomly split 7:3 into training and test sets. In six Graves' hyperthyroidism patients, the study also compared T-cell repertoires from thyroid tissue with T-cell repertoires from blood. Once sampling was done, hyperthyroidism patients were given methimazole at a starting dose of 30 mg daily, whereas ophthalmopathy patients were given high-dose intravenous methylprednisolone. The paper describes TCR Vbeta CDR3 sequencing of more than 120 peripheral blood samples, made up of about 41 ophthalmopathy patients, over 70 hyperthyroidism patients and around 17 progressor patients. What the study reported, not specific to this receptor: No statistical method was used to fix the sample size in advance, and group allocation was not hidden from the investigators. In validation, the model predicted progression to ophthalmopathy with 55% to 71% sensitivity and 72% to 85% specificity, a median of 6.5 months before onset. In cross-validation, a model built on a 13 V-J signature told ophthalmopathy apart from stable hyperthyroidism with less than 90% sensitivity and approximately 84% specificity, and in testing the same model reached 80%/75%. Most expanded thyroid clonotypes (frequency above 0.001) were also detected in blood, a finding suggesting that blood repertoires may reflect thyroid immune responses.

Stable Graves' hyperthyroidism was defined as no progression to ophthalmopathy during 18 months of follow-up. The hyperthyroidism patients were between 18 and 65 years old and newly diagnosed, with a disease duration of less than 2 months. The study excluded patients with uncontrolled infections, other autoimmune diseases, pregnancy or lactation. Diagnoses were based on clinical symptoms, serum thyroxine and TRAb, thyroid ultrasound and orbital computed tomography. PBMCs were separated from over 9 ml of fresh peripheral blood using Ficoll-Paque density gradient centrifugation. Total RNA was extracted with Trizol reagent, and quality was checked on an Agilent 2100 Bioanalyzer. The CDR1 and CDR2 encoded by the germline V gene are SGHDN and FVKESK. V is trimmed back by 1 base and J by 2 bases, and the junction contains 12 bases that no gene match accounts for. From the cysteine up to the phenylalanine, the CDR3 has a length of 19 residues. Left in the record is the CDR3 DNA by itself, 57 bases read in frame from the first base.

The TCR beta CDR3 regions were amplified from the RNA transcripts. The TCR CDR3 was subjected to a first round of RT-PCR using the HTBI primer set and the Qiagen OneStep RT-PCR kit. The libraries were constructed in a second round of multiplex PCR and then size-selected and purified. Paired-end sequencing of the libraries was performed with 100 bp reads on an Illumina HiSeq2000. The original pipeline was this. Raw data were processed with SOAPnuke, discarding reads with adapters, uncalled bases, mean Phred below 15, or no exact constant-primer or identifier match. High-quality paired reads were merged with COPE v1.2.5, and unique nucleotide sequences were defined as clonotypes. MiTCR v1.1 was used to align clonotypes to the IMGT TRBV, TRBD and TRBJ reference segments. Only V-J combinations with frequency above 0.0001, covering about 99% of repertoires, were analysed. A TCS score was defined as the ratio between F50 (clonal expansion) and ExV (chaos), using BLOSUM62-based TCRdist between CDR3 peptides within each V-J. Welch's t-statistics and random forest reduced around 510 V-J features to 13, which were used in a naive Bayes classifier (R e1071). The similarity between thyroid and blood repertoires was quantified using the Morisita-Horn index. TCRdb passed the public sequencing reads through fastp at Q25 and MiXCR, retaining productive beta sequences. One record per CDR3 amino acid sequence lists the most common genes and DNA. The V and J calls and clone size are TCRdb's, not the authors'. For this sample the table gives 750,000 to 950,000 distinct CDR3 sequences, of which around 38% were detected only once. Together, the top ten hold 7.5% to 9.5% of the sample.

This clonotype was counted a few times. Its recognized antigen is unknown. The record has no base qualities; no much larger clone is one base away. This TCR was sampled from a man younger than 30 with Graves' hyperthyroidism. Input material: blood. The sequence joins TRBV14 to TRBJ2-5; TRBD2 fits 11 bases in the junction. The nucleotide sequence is TGTGCCAGCAGCCAAGCGGGACTAGCGGAGGGCGGGTCTCAAGAGACCCAGTACTTC. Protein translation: CASSQAGLAEGGSQETQYF.